These 30 T cell receptor beta chains originate from one sample sequenced in a study of T cells in Graves' hyperthyroidism and ophthalmopathy. Amplification targeted TCR beta CDR3 regions from RNA transcripts. The HTBI primer set was used in a first-round RT-PCR of the TCR CDR3. TCRdb reanalysed the multiplex PCR reads using MiXCR and keeps one entry per CDR3 protein. Found here are a few hundred thousand distinct CDR3 sequences, under 15% of them singletons; the top ten hold 9% to 9.5%. The sample was blood. Source of these receptors: a woman in her late teens or twenties with Graves' hyperthyroidism.

In this sample, this clonotype turned up many times. V and J are TRBV3-1 and TRBJ1-1; D unresolved. Per germline, CDR1 LGHDT and CDR2 YNNKEL (reference sequence). The CDR3 runs 13 residues. Trimming took off 3 bases at V and 6 bases at J, with 11 bases between the two ends. This CDR3 reads CASSQGSLSEAFF. The DNA of the CDR3 is TGTGCCAGCAGCCAGGGTTCACTTTCTGAAGCTTTCTTT.

To note about this clonotype: A read error may be the cause here, since a much bigger clone is one base away. This sequence joins TRBV30 and TRBJ2-1; weak D call: TRBD1 (7 bases). Germline V gene lookup returns CDR1 GTSNPN and CDR2 SVGIG (reference sequence). V was clipped by 4 bases and J by 2 bases, with 12 bases between them. The CDR3 has 14 amino acids. This chain's CDR3 is CAWNAGQPYNEQFF. The CDR3 DNA sequence: TGTGCCTGGAACGCGGGACAGCCCTACAATGAGCAGTTCTTC.

There are a few counts of this clonotype. This chain joins TRBV3-1 and TRBJ1-2; D is uncertain. CDR3 length equals 11 residues. V was trimmed by 6 bases and J by 8 bases, leaving 10 bases between them. CDR1 and CDR2 from the germline V gene are LGHDT and YNNKEL (reference sequence). Written as DNA, the CDR3 is TGTGCCAGCAGGGGAACAAGCGGCTACACCTTC. Translated, it gives CASRGTSGYTF.

The table lists this clonotype with many counts. This chain links TRBV28 with TRBJ1-2; possibly TRBD1 for D (6 bases). This CDR3 is 16 amino acids long. CDR1 MDHEN and CDR2 SYDVKM come from the germline V gene. Between the trimmed V and J ends, which lost 6 bases and 3 bases, there was a span of 20 bases. DNA of the CDR3: TGTGCCAGCAGGATCTACGATAGGACAGCCGACTATGGCTACACCTTC. Protein: CASRIYDRTADYGYTF.

This clonotype was seen ten or more times. CDR3 loop: CATMGGSGAYNEQFF. The DNA of the CDR3 is TGTGCCACCATGGGCGGGAGCGGAGCATACAATGAGCAGTTCTTC. The chain combines TRBV10-3 with TRBJ2-1; 7 nucleotides align to TRBD2. Losses at the gene ends were 10 bases for V and 4 bases for J; bases not matched to a gene: 13. The CDR3 extends over 15 amino acids. Germline V gene data show CDR1 as ENHRY and CDR2 as SYGVKD.

This clonotype appeared many times. The chain couples TRBV11-2 to TRBJ2-3, with 9 positions matching TRBD1. Per germline, CDR1 SGHAT and CDR2 FQNNGV. This CDR3 has 15 amino acids. The V segment lost 5 bases and the J segment 3 bases; nucleotides outside the gene matches: 6. This CDR3 reads CASSGDRVGTDTQYF. In nucleotides, the CDR3 is TGTGCCAGCAGCGGGGACAGGGTGGGAACAGATACGCAGTATTTT.

In its sample, this clonotype was seen many times. The chain combines TRBV28 with TRBJ1-6; TRBD1 matches at 7 bases. The CDR3 contains 15 residues. Looked up from germline, CDR1 is MDHEN and CDR2 is SYDVKM. V was clipped by 7 bases and J by 6 bases; unmatched bases: 9. The CDR3 coding sequence is TGTGCCAGCATCTCAGCCGGGACAGTTAATTCACCCCTCCACTTT. Its translation: CASISAGTVNSPLHF. Combining the CDR3 with reference TRBV28 and TRBJ1-6 gives the whole variable domain DVKVTQSSRYLVKRTGEKVFLECVQDMDHENMFWYRQDPGLGLRLIYFSYDVKMKEKGDIPEGYSVSREKKERFSLILESASTNQTSMYLCASISAGTVNSPLHFGNGTRLTVT.

This clonotype has ten or more counts. The chain recombines TRBV27 with TRBJ2-1, with D perhaps matching TRBD2 (6 bases). The germline V gene has CDR1 MNHEY and CDR2 SMNVEV (reference sequence). The CDR3 loop spans 14 amino acids. The V end was cut by 2 bases, the J end by 7 bases, with 12 bases between. In DNA, the CDR3 is TGTGCCAGCAGTTTAGATTACGCGGGGAATGAGCAGTTCTTC. It specifies CASSLDYAGNEQFF.

This clonotype was recorded many times. One end of the junction is discordant with germline, which a read error may explain. Written as DNA, the CDR3 is TGTACCAGCAGTTTAGCGACACCTACCATCGGCTACGAGCAGTACTTC. It is translated as CTSSLATPTIGYEQYF. V and J are TRBV12-3 or TRBV12-4 and TRBJ2-7, with a possible D match to TRBD2 (5 bases). CDR3 length: 16 amino acids.

This clonotype occurred many times. The rearrangement joins TRBV6-2 or TRBV6-3 to TRBJ2-2; D is unresolved. V dropped 6 bases and J dropped 2 bases, with 7 bases sitting between them. The CDR3 consists of 13 residues. Germline V lookup: CDR1 MNHEY, CDR2 SVGEGT. The CDR3 spells CASRLTNTGELFF. The CDR3 DNA is TGTGCCAGCAGACTGACCAACACCGGGGAGCTGTTTTTT.

This clonotype was counted at least ten times. This chain uses TRBV30 with TRBJ2-7; 11 nucleotides agree with TRBD2. The germline V gene has CDR1 GTSNPN and CDR2 SVGIG (reference sequence). The CDR3 has 13 residues. V lost 3 bases and J lost 3; bases outside the gene matches: 1. CDR3 sequence reads: CAWSGLAGYEQYF. As DNA, the CDR3 is TGTGCCTGGAGCGGACTAGCGGGCTACGAGCAGTACTTC. The variable domain in full, with the rest retrieved from reference TRBV30 and TRBJ2-7, is SQTIHQWPATLVQPVGSPLSLECTVEGTSNPNLYWYRQAAGRGLQLLFYSVGIGQISSEVPQNLSASRPQDRQFILSSKKLLLSDSGFYLCAWSGLAGYEQYFGPGTRLTVT.

At least ten counts were recorded for this clonotype. This rearrangement joins TRBV6-1 to TRBJ2-6; D is ambiguous. The CDR3 runs to 17 residues. Trimming took 3 bases from V and 2 from J, leaving 14 bases between them. Germline CDR1 and CDR2: MNHNS and SASEGT. CDR3 region: CASSDSHPVAGANVLTF. CDR3 coding DNA: TGTGCCAGCAGTGACTCCCATCCTGTCGCTGGGGCCAACGTCCTGACTTTC.

Ten or more counts support this clonotype. This sequence joins TRBV20-1 and TRBJ1-2, with 9 bases that match TRBD1. From germline, CDR1 is DFQATT and CDR2 SNEGSKA (reference sequence). The CDR3 is 15 residues long. J lost 8 bases, V lost 3 bases, and 13 bases had no gene match. CDR3 sequence: CSASDDSDRGGGYTF. CDR3 coding DNA: TGCAGTGCTAGTGACGACTCCGACAGGGGGGGCGGCTACACCTTC.

The chain has TRBV18 and TRBJ1-5; D not certain. The CDR3 has 14 amino acids. Trimming shortened V by 6 bases and J by 5 bases, and 14 bases separated the two germline ends. Germline-derived CDR1 and CDR2 are KGHSH and LQKENI. The CDR3 loop is CASSLTKADQPQHF. In DNA, the CDR3 is TGTGCCAGCTCCCTGACCAAGGCGGATCAGCCCCAGCATTTT.

This clonotype has at least ten counts. The chain uses TRBV10-3 and TRBJ1-2; weak D call: TRBD1 (6 bases). The V gene lost 3 bases and the J gene lost 5 bases, with 13 bases spanning the gap. Germline CDR1 ENHRY, CDR2 SYGVKD. The CDR3 loop spans 14 amino acids. CDR3 nucleotides: TGTGCCATCAGTGATGGACAGAATGCGTATGGCTACACCTTC. Protein sequence: CAISDGQNAYGYTF.

This clonotype was seen ten or more times. V is TRBV6-1 and J is TRBJ1-5; TRBD1 aligns across 7 bases. Germline CDR1 and CDR2: MNHNS and SASEGT. CDR3 length: 14 residues. V was clipped by 5 bases and J by 2 bases; unmatched bases: 3. Here the CDR3 DNA reads TGTGCCAGCAGTTACCAGGGGGGCAATCAGCCCCAGCATTTT. This gives the protein CASSYQGGNQPQHF.

This clonotype was observed at least ten times. The chain carries TRBV20-1 and TRBJ2-7; a possible D gene is TRBD1 (5 bases). With 5 bases removed from V and 1 base from J, the gap between germline ends came to 18 bases. The CDR3 extends over 15 amino acids. Looked up from germline, CDR1 is DFQATT and CDR2 is SNEGSKA (reference sequence). The CDR3 region is CSARSGQGISYEQYF. CDR3 nucleotide sequence: TGCAGTGCTCGCTCGGGCCAGGGTATATCCTACGAGCAGTACTTC.

The sample holds many counts of this clonotype. The chain carries TRBV5-1 and TRBJ1-1, with 7 bases identical to TRBD1. The CDR3 runs to 13 residues. The V segment lost 5 bases and the J segment 7 bases; nucleotides outside the gene matches: 8. Germline CDR1 SGHRS, CDR2 YFSETQ. DNA for the CDR3: TGCGCCAGCAGTACATTTGGACAGGTTGAAGCTTTCTTT. It translates to CASSTFGQVEAFF.

Details on this clonotype: A read error is possible here, since a much larger clone lies one base away. The chain has TRBV27 and TRBJ2-3; D not resolved. V shed 3 bases and J shed 3 bases, with 10 bases lying between them. The CDR3 extends over 14 amino acids. Germline V gene lookup returns CDR1 MNHEY and CDR2 SMNVEV (reference sequence). CDR3 DNA sequence: TGTGCCAGCAGTTTCACACAGAGAACAGATACGCAGTATTTT. It translates to CASSFTQRTDTQYF.

This clonotype showed up many times. The CDR3 loop reads CASSPGTSRELFF. CDR3 DNA sequence: TGTGCCAGCTCACCGGGTACTAGCCGGGAGCTGTTTTTT. The chain uses TRBV18 and TRBJ2-2; the D gene is possibly TRBD2 (6 bases). Germline values: CDR1 KGHSH, CDR2 LQKENI. This CDR3 has 13 amino acids. V gave up 3 bases and J gave up 9 bases, with 11 bases separating them.

This clonotype was counted between two and nine times. The rearrangement links TRBV9 to TRBJ2-1, with D maybe TRBD2 (6 bases). From germline, CDR1 is SGDLS and CDR2 YYNGEE. V lost 4 bases to trimming and J lost 0 bases, with 11 bases between them. This CDR3 has 15 residues. CDR3 sequence reads: CASSLAVSSYNEQFF. The CDR3 DNA reads as TGTGCCAGCAGCTTAGCGGTGAGCTCCTACAATGAGCAGTTCTTC. Drawing the rest from reference TRBV9 and TRBJ2-1, the complete variable domain is DSGVTQTPKHLITATGQRVTLRCSPRSGDLSVYWYQQSLDQGLQFLIQYYNGEERAKGNILERFSAQQFPDLHSELNLSSLELGDSALYFCASSLAVSSYNEQFFGPGTRLTVL.

This clonotype was found a few times. The chain has TRBV5-8 and TRBJ2-4; no reliable D call. The CDR3 is 16 residues long. Germline assignment: CDR1 SGHTS and CDR2 YDEGEE. With 0 bases removed from V and 1 base from J, the gap between germline ends came to 11 bases. CDR3 bases: TGTGCCAGCAGCTTGGAGGTCATAGGGGCCAAAAACATTCAGTACTTC. It is translated as CASSLEVIGAKNIQYF.

This clonotype has ten or more counts. The rearrangement uses TRBV3-1 and TRBJ2-1; the match to TRBD1 covers 8 bases. Per the germline V gene, CDR1 is LGHDT and CDR2 is YNNKEL (reference sequence). The CDR3 totals 15 residues. Germline trimming cut 1 base from V and 5 bases from J; bases unmatched to any gene: 4. In DNA form, the CDR3 reads TGTGCCAGCAGCCAAGGACAGGGGCTCAACAATGAGCAGTTCTTC. It codes for CASSQGQGLNNEQFF.

The V and J genes are TRBV20-1 and TRBJ2-5; 11 bases align to TRBD2. This CDR3 is built from 15 residues. Germline CDR1 is DFQATT and CDR2 is SNEGSKA (reference sequence). The junction had 8 bases not matched to a gene; V was cut back by 6 bases and J by 2 bases. The CDR3, as DNA: TGCAGTGCCCCAAGGTCTAGCGGGGGGCAAGAGACCCAGTACTTC. It yields the protein CSAPRSSGGQETQYF.

This clonotype was found many times. The gene calls are TRBV7-8 and TRBJ2-2, with 9 bases aligning to TRBD1. Germline loops: CDR1 SGHVS, CDR2 FQNEAQ. The V and J ends lost 2 bases and 2 bases, in that order; junction bases with no gene match: 3. The CDR3 has 16 amino acids. CDR3 nucleotide sequence: TGTGCCAGCAGCTTACGGGACAGGGCTAACACCGGGGAGCTGTTTTTT. The encoded protein is CASSLRDRANTGELFF.

This clonotype was found a few times. The chain carries TRBV20-1 and TRBJ2-5; 7 bases align to TRBD2. The CDR3 consists of 12 residues. The V and J ends lost 6 bases and 5 bases, in that order; junction bases with no gene match: 6. Germline CDR1 and CDR2: DFQATT and SNEGSKA (reference sequence). Here the CDR3 DNA reads TGCAGTGCCCTAGTCGGGGGGGAGACCCAGTACTTC. It codes for CSALVGGETQYF.

This clonotype was detected many times. This chain links TRBV2 with TRBJ1-2; D not resolved. The length of the CDR3 is 13 residues. Trimming cost V 4 bases and J 7 bases, with 13 bases left between them. Germline CDR1 reads SNHLY; CDR2 reads FYNNEI. CDR3 sequence reads: CASSGAASFGYTF. The CDR3 DNA is TGTGCCAGCAGTGGAGCCGCCAGTTTTGGCTACACCTTC.

This clonotype was recorded at least ten times. This chain uses TRBV4-2 with TRBJ1-1; a possible D gene is TRBD1 (6 bases). Deletions cut 3 bases from V and 4 bases from J, with 12 bases between. CDR1 and CDR2 from the germline V gene are LGHNA and YNFKEQ. This CDR3 spans 14 amino acids. The CDR3 nucleotides are TGTGCCAGCAGCCATTTGAACAGGGCCACTGAAGCTTTCTTT. Translating gives CASSHLNRATEAFF.

This clonotype has just a few counts. The rearrangement uses TRBV18 and TRBJ2-1, with 14 bases lining up with TRBD2. Losses at the gene ends were 0 bases for V and 2 bases for J; bases not matched to a gene: 0. The CDR3 extends over 17 amino acids. Germline values: CDR1 KGHSH, CDR2 LQKENI. CDR3 sequence (DNA): TGTGCCAGCTCACCACCGACTAGCGGGGGGGCCTACAATGAGCAGTTCTTC. Translation gives CASSPPTSGGAYNEQFF. The full variable domain, completed using reference TRBV18 and TRBJ2-1, is NAGVMQNPRHLVRRRGQEARLRCSPMKGHSHVYWYRQLPEEGLKFMVYLQKENIIDESGMPKERFSAEFPKEGPSILRIQQVVRGDSAAYFCASSPPTSGGAYNEQFFGPGTRLTVL.

The chain has TRBV27 and TRBJ1-3; TRBD1 matches at 8 bases. Germline V gene lookup returns CDR1 MNHEY and CDR2 SMNVEV (reference sequence). This CDR3 region has 13 residues. V lost 5 bases to trimming and J lost 6 bases; unmatched junction nucleotides: 3. The DNA for the CDR3 is TGTGCCAGCAGTGGACAGGGTGAAAACACCATATATTTT. Amino acids: CASSGQGENTIYF.